This T cell receptor beta chain was found in a study of regulatory T cells in long-lasting Graves disease. This clonotype was counted many times. Germline-derived CDR1 and CDR2 are MDHEN and SYDVKM. CDR3 length: 13 amino acids. The V end lost 6 bases, the J end lost 5 bases, and 13 bases lay between the germline ends. According to the study, TCR beta libraries were built with iRepertoire HTBI primers and CDR3-region Arm-PCR. Each CDR3 protein gets one entry after TCRdb re-called the multiplex PCR reads with MiXCR. The table lists 400,000 to 650,000 distinct CDR3 sequences, about 16% of them singletons, with about 25% in the top ten. Time point of the sample: newly diagnosed GD, antithyroid drugs for less than 3 months. From RNA extracted from PBMCs, the TCR library was made. This same sample was also taken into another study, of T cells in Graves' hyperthyroidism and ophthalmopathy.

The genes are TRBV28 and TRBJ1-2; D is perhaps TRBD1 (6 bases). The sample here was peripheral blood mononuclear cells (PBMCs), taken at new diagnosis, from a patient treated with antithyroid drugs. This receptor was identified in a woman aged 40-65 years with Graves disease. The CDR3 loop is CASRKGGAYGYTF. CDR3 sequence (DNA): TGTGCCAGCAGGAAGGGGGGGGCTTATGGCTACACCTTC.